The sequence of this T cell receptor beta chain was determined in a study of T cell repertoires in cytomegalovirus infection. Study details: HLA-B-restricted CMV epitopes that are well studied were used alongside recently identified HLA-C-restricted ones. Indications of both CMV infection and matching HLA type were provided by public TCR beta signatures. General study findings and limits: HLA-C-restricted CMV-specific TCR beta clonotypes prevailed in the ex vivo response. Pooled public TCR beta family frequency picked out CMV carriers with the relevant HLA.

TCRdb itself ran the reads through MiXCR, one entry per CDR3 protein. Among some 940,000 distinct CDR3 sequences listed, 31% were seen once. The CDR3 consists of 15 residues. Germline V gene lookup returns CDR1 KGHSH and CDR2 LQKENI. V lost 0 bases and J lost 5, with 13 bases in between. This clonotype has just a few counts. Its target is not known. This sequence originates from a human donor in good health (CMV status not recorded). Some clones in this sample may be carry-over from other donors' samples. The chain uses TRBV18 and TRBJ2-5; D unclear. The starting material was cultured CD8+ T cells from PBMCs, obtained from culture after CMV antigen stimulation. CDR3 loop: CASSPPAVGRETQYF. The DNA of the CDR3 is TGTGCCAGCTCACCACCTGCGGTAGGGCGGGAGACCCAGTACTTC.